These 21 T cell receptor beta chains share one sample of origin, sequenced in a study of a mutant IDH1 vaccine in newly diagnosed glioma. Assay: immunoSEQ multiplex PCR; the TCRdb copy retains only in-frame clones and omits some. The sample has about 56,000 clones, about 86% seen once; the top ten hold roughly 1.6%. Time point meaning: week 35, safety follow-up. In every dose of vaccine, 300 ug of mutant IDH1 20-mer peptide was given alongside topical imiquimod. Which antigens these TCRs recognize remains unknown. The sequenced sample was PBMCs, obtained from a glioma patient whose treatment included an IDH1 peptide vaccine. These receptors were obtained from a man aged 35-49 years with glioma.

The chain combines TRBV4-1 with TRBJ2-7, with 9 bases matching TRBD1. J gave up 3 bases and V 0 bases, and 6 bases lay outside the gene matches. Germline V CDR1 and CDR2: MGHRA, YSYEKL. The CDR3 contains 16 residues. In nucleotides, the CDR3 is TGCGCCAGCAGCCAAGAGCCGGGACAGGGATACTACGAGCAGTACTTC. It translates to CASSQEPGQGYYEQYF.

A single count supports this clone. The chain has TRBV19 and TRBJ1-2; D gene ambiguous. Trimming pared 6 bases from V and 3 bases from J, leaving 17 bases between. The CDR3 spans 15 residues. CDR1 and CDR2 from the germline V gene are LNHDA and SQIVND (reference sequence). Written as DNA, the CDR3 is TGTGCCAGTAGAAATTTGGGCGGGCCCCACTATGGCTACACCTTC. Translation gives CASRNLGGPHYGYTF. The complete variable domain, with remaining parts taken from reference TRBV19 and TRBJ1-2, reads DGGITQSPKYLFRKEGQNVTLSCEQNLNHDAMYWYRQDPGQGLRLIYYSQIVNDFQKGDIAEGYSVSREKKESFPLTVTSAQKNPTAFYLCASRNLGGPHYGYTFGSGTRLTVV.

The gene calls are TRBV19 and TRBJ1-4; possible D gene TRBD1, 5 bases. Per the germline V gene, CDR1 is LNHDA and CDR2 is SQIVND (reference sequence). The CDR3 extends over 14 amino acids. Trimming took off 6 bases at V and 3 bases at J, with 11 bases between the two ends. CDR3 loop: CASRNGDSNEKLFF. The CDR3 DNA sequence: TGTGCCAGTAGAAACGGGGACTCTAATGAAAAACTGTTTTTT.

The chain uses TRBV5-6 and TRBJ1-2, with 7 bases matching TRBD1. The V segment lost 1 base and the J segment 5 bases; nucleotides outside the gene matches: 14. This CDR3 contains 17 residues. Germline V gene sequence: CDR1 SGHDT, CDR2 YYEEEE. CDR3 in DNA: TGTGCCAGCAGCTTGCTAGGGGTCGGAGGGGGCGTATATGGCTACACCTTC. It specifies CASSLLGVGGGVYGYTF.

In its sample, this clone was seen a few times. The rearrangement links TRBV4-3 to TRBJ1-1, with a tentative D call TRBD1 (6 bases). This CDR3 region has 16 residues. The ends were cut back, 1 base at V and 4 bases at J, with 16 bases in the middle. Germline V gives CDR1 LGHNA, CDR2 YSLEER. CDR3 sequence reads: CASSQVRGALGTEAFF. CDR3 DNA: TGCGCCAGCAGCCAAGTACGGGGGGCCCTCGGCACTGAAGCTTTCTTT.

The rearrangement links TRBV19 to TRBJ2-7, with 11 bases matching TRBD1. Unmatched junction bases numbered 6, after V lost 5 bases and J lost 0 bases. Germline CDR1 and CDR2: LNHDA and SQIVND (reference sequence). The CDR3 runs 16 residues. CDR3 nucleotide sequence: TGTGCCAGTAGTGGCGGAGGACAGGGGGCCTCCTACGAGCAGTACTTC. Encoded protein: CASSGGGQGASYEQYF.

The chain couples TRBV5-4 to TRBJ2-7, with TRBD2 identical over 8 bases. Germline lookup yields CDR1 SGHNT and CDR2 YYREEE (reference sequence). After removal of 3 bases from V and 3 bases from J, the junction contained 8 bases not matched to a gene. CDR3 length: 15 residues. The CDR3 nucleotides read TGTGCCAGCAGCTCCCAGGCCAGCGGGAGCTACGAGCAGTACTTC. Its protein product is CASSSQASGSYEQYF. Based on the CDR3 plus reference TRBV5-4 and TRBJ2-7, the full variable domain is ETGVTQSPTHLIKTRGQQVTLRCSSQSGHNTVSWYQQALGQGPQFIFQYYREEENGRGNFPPRFSGLQFPNYSSELNVNALELDDSALYLCASSSQASGSYEQYFGPGTRLTVT.

The chain has TRBV7-2 and TRBJ2-7, with D hard to call. The CDR3 is 12 residues long. V was trimmed by 5 bases and J by 6 bases, leaving 11 bases between them. Germline CDR1 SGHTA, CDR2 FQGNSA. The CDR3 reads CASSPTLSEQYF. Here the CDR3 DNA reads TGTGCCAGCAGCCCTACTTTGTCCGAGCAGTACTTC. Filled out from reference TRBV7-2 and TRBJ2-7, the complete variable domain reads GAGVSQSPSNKVTEKGKDVELRCDPISGHTALYWYRQSLGQGLEFLIYFQGNSAPDKSGLPSDRFSAERTGGSVSTLTIQRTQQEDSAVYLCASSPTLSEQYFGPGTRLTVT.

The V gene is TRBV29-1, the J gene TRBJ2-3; 9 bases line up with TRBD1. After removal of 3 bases from V and 4 bases from J, the junction contained 11 bases not matched to a gene. This CDR3 is built from 16 residues. In germline, CDR1 is SQVTM, CDR2 ANQGSEA. This chain's CDR3 is CSVETPGQGAPDTQYF. CDR3 bases: TGCAGCGTTGAGACCCCGGGACAGGGAGCGCCAGATACGCAGTATTTT.

The chain combines TRBV7-2 with TRBJ2-5; D may be TRBD2 (6 bases). The V end was cut by 4 bases, the J end by 5 bases, with 17 bases between. Per germline, CDR1 SGHTA and CDR2 FQGNSA. The CDR3 extends over 15 amino acids. CDR3 sequence: CASSSGDPGQETQYF. CDR3 DNA: TGTGCCAGCAGCTCGGGGGACCCAGGTCAGGAGACCCAGTACTTC. The full variable domain, its missing parts supplied by reference TRBV7-2 and TRBJ2-5, is GAGVSQSPSNKVTEKGKDVELRCDPISGHTALYWYRQSLGQGLEFLIYFQGNSAPDKSGLPSDRFSAERTGGSVSTLTIQRTQQEDSAVYLCASSSGDPGQETQYFGPGTRLLVL.

The chain couples TRBV11-2 to TRBJ2-7; tentatively, D is TRBD2 (6 bases). Per germline, CDR1 SGHAT and CDR2 FQNNGV. Trimming pared 8 bases from V and 1 base from J, leaving 15 bases between. The CDR3 contains 14 residues. CDR3: CASSVAGLSYEQYF. In nucleotides, the CDR3 is TGTGCCAGCTCGGTGGCGGGATTATCCTACGAGCAGTACTTC.

V is TRBV6-6 and J is TRBJ1-1, with D maybe TRBD1 (5 bases). Germline V lookup: CDR1 MNHNY, CDR2 SVGAGI (reference sequence). The V end lost 5 bases, the J end lost 4 bases, and 8 bases lay between the germline ends. The CDR3 length is 12 residues. The chain's CDR3 is CASSLRATEAFF. The CDR3 nucleotides read TGTGCCAGCAGTCTCAGGGCCACTGAAGCTTTCTTT.

This chain joins TRBV7-2 and TRBJ1-5; no definite D call. The germline V and J ends were trimmed by 2 bases and 9 bases, with 23 bases remaining between them. From germline, CDR1 is SGHTA and CDR2 FQGNSA. The CDR3 is made up of 17 amino acids. The DNA for the CDR3 is TGTGCCAGCAGCTTATACGTCCGGGTCGGATTACGCCCGCCCCAGCATTTT. This translates into CASSLYVRVGLRPPQHF.

V is TRBV19 and J is TRBJ1-2; TRBD1 matches 10 bases. V dropped 4 bases and J dropped 4; count of bases not matched to a gene: 6. The germline V gene encodes CDR1 LNHDA and CDR2 SQIVND (reference sequence). The CDR3 is made up of 15 amino acids. CDR3 residues: CASSTGTGVVYGYTF. Written as DNA, the CDR3 is TGTGCCAGTAGTACCGGGACAGGGGTTGTCTATGGCTACACCTTC.

The DNA for the CDR3 is TGTGCCATCCTCGACGTGAGGGCTCATGAAAAACTGTTTTTT. Protein: CAILDVRAHEKLFF. The chain joins TRBV6-5 to TRBJ1-4; D is ambiguous. The CDR3 consists of 14 residues. V lost 10 bases and J 6 bases, leaving 18 bases between the germline ends. Germline values: CDR1 MNHEY, CDR2 SVGAGI.

This clone came up a few times. CDR3 DNA: TGTGCCAGCAGCAGAACGCGGGACAGTGAAAAACTGTTTTTT. It is translated as CASSRTRDSEKLFF. The V gene is TRBV7-9, the J gene TRBJ1-4, with 7 bases aligning to TRBD1. CDR1 is SEHNR, CDR2 FQNEAQ, per germline (reference sequence). The CDR3 is 14 residues long. J was trimmed by 7 bases and V by 5 bases; bases with no gene match: 7.

This chain joins TRBV4-2 and TRBJ2-3; D unresolved. CDR3 length equals 17 residues. Looked up from germline, CDR1 is LGHNA and CDR2 is YNFKEQ. V shed 4 bases and J shed 2 bases, with 19 bases lying between them. CDR3: CASSPQHREPPTDTQYF. The DNA of the CDR3 is TGTGCCAGCAGCCCTCAACATCGCGAGCCTCCCACAGATACGCAGTATTTT.

This chain joins TRBV7-8 and TRBJ1-5, with 10 bases lining up with TRBD1. The length of the CDR3 is 16 residues. The junction had 11 bases not matched to a gene; V was cut back by 5 bases and J by 7 bases. Germline loops: CDR1 SGHVS, CDR2 FQNEAQ. In nucleotides, the CDR3 is TGTGCCAGCAGCCGCCTAGGACAGGGGGGCTGGCAGCCCCAGCATTTT. This gives the protein CASSRLGQGGWQPQHF.

This clone was detected once. The chain couples TRBV21-1 to TRBJ2-7; the table's D call of TRBD2 was not tested on the DNA. TRBV21-1 is classified as a pseudogene. The CDR3 length is 15 residues. The CDR3 region is CASSTRGGERYEQYF. The CDR3 nucleotides are TGTGCCAGCAGCACCCGAGGAGGGGAACGCTACGAGCAGTACTTC.

The V and J genes are TRBV6-5 and TRBJ1-4; D is possibly TRBD1 (6 bases). Germline CDR1 MNHEY, CDR2 SVGAGI. The CDR3 contains 14 residues. With 7 bases removed from V and 3 bases from J, the gap between germline ends came to 12 bases. The CDR3 DNA sequence: TGTGCCAGCACCGGAGGGGGGGCTAATGAAAAACTGTTTTTT. Translated, it gives CASTGGGANEKLFF.

The count of this clone is one. The chain uses TRBV7-2 and TRBJ2-3; D is perhaps TRBD2 (7 bases). CDR1 is SGHTA, CDR2 FQGNSA, per germline. The CDR3 contains 15 residues. Trimming removed 1 base from V and 1 base from J, with 9 bases in between. CDR3 DNA sequence: TGTGCCAGCAGCTTAGGCGGGGGCGGCACAGATACGCAGTATTTT. This gives the protein CASSLGGGGTDTQYF.